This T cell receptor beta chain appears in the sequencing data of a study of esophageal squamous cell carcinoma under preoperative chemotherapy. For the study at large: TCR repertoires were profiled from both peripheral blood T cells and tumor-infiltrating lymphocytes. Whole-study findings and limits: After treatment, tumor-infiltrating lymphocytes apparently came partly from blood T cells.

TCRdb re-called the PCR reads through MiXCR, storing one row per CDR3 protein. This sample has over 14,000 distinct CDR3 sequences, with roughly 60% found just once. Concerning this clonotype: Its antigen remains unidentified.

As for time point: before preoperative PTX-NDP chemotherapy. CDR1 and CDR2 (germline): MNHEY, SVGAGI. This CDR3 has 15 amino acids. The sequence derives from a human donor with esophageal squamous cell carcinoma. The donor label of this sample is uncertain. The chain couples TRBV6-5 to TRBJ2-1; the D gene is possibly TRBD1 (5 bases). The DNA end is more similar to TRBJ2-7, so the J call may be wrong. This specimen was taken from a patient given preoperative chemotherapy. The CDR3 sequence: CASSYKDQGYNEQYF. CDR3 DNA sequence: TGTGCCAGCAGTTACAAAGATCAGGGATACAATGAGCAGTACTTC.